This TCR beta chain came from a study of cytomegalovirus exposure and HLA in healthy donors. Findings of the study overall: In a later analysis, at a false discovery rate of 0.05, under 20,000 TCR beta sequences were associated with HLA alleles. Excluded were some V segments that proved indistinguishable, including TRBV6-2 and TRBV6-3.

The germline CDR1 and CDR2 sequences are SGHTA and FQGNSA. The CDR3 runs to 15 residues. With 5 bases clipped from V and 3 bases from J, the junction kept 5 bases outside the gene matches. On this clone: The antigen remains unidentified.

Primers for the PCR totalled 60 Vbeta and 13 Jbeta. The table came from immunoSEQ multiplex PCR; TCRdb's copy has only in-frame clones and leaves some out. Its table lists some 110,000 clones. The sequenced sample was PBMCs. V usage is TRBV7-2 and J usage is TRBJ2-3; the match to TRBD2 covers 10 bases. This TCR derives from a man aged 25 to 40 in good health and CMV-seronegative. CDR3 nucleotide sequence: TGTGCCAGCAGCCCCGGACTAGCGGTGACAGATACGCAGTATTTT. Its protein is CASSPGLAVTDTQYF.